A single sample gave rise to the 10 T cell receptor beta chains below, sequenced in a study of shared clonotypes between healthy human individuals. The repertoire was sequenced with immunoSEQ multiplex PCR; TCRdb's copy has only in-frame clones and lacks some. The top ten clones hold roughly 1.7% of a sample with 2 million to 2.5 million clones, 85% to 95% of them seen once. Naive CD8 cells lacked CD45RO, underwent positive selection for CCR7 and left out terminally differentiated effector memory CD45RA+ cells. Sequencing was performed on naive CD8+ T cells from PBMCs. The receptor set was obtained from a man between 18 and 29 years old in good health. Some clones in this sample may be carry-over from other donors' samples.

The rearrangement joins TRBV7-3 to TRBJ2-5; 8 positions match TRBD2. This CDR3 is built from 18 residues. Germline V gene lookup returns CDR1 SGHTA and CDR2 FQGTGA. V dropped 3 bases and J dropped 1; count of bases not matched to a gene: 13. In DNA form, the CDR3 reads TGTGCCAGCAGCTTTCCGCGCCTAGCGGGCGTATCCCAAGAGACCCAGTACTTC. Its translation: CASSFPRLAGVSQETQYF.

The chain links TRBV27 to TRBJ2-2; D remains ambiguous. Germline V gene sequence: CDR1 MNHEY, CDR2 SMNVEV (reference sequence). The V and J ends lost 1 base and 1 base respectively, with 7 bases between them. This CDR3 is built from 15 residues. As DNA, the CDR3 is TGTGCCAGCAGTTTATGGTTCGGGAACACCGGGGAGCTGTTTTTT. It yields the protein CASSLWFGNTGELFF.

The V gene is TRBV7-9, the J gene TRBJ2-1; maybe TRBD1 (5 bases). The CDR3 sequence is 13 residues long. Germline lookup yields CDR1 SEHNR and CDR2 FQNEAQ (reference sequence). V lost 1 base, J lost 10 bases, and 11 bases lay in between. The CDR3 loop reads CASSLGRRQEQFF. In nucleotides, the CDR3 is TGTGCCAGCAGCTTAGGCCGCAGACAGGAGCAGTTCTTC.

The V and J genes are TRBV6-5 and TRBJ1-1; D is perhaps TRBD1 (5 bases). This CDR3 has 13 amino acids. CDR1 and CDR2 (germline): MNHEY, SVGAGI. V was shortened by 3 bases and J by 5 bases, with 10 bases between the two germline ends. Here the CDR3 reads CASSYAGMTEAFF. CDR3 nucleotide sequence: TGTGCCAGCAGTTATGCAGGGATGACTGAAGCTTTCTTT.

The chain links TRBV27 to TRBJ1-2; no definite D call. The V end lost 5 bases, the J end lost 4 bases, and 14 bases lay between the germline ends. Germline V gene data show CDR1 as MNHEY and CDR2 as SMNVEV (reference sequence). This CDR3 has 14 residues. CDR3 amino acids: CASSADPVLYGYTF. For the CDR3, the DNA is TGTGCCAGCAGTGCAGACCCAGTGCTCTATGGCTACACCTTC.

The CDR3 region is CASSKGLVETQYF. The CDR3 bases are TGTGCCAGCAGCAAGGGACTAGTGGAGACCCAGTACTTC. The chain joins TRBV7-3 to TRBJ2-5; 8 bases are shared with TRBD2. The CDR3 is 13 residues long. V dropped 5 bases and J dropped 5; count of bases not matched to a gene: 4. The germline V gene encodes CDR1 SGHTA and CDR2 FQGTGA.

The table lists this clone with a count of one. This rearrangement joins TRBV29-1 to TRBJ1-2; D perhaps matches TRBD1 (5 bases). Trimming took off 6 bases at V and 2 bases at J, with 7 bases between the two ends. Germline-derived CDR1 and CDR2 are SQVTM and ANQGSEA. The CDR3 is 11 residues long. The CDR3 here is CSVRTNYGYTF. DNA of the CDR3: TGCAGCGTCCGGACAAACTATGGCTACACCTTC.

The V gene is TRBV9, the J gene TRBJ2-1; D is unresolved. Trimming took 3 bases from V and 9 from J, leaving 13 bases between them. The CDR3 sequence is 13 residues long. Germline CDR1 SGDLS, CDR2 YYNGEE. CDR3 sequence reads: CASSAKLWGEQFF. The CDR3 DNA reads TGTGCCAGCAGCGCCAAGCTTTGGGGTGAGCAGTTCTTC.

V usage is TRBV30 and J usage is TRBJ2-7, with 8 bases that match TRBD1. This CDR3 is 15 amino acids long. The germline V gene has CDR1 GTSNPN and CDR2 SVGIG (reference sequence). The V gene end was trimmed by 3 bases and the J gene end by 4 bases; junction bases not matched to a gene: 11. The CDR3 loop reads CAWSPGQGARYEQYF. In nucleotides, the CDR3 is TGTGCCTGGAGCCCCGGTCAGGGGGCAAGATACGAGCAGTACTTC.

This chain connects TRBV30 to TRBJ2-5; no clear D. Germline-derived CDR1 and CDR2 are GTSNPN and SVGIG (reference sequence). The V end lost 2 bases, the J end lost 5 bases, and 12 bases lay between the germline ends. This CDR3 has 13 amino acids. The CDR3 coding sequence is TGTGCCTGGAGTCCCAACCGGGTGGAGACCCAGTACTTC. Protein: CAWSPNRVETQYF.